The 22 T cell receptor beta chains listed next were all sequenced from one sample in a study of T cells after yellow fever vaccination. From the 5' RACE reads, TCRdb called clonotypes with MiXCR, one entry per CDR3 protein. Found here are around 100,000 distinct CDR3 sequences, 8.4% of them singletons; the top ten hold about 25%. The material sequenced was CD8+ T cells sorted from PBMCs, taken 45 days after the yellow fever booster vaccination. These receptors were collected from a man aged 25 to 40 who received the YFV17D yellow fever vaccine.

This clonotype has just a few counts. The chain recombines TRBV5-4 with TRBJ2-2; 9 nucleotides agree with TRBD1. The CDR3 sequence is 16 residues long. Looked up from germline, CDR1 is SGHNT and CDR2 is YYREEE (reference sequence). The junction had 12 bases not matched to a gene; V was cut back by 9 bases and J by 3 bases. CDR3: CAISDRGGLDTGELFF. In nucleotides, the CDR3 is TGTGCCATTTCGGACAGGGGCGGATTAGACACCGGGGAGCTGTTTTTT.

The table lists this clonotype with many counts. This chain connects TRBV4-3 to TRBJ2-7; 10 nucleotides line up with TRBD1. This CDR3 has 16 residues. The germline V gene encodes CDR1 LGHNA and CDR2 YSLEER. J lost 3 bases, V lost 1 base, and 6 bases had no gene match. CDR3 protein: CASSQGVGTGVYEQYF. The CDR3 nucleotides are TGCGCCAGCAGCCAAGGGGTCGGGACAGGGGTCTACGAGCAGTACTTC.

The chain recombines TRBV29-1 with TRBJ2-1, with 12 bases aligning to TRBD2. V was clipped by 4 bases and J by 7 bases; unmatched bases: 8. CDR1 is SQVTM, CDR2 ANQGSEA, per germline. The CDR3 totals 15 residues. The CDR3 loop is CSVVSASGRANEQFF. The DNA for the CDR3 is TGCAGCGTTGTATCGGCTAGCGGGAGGGCGAATGAGCAGTTCTTC.

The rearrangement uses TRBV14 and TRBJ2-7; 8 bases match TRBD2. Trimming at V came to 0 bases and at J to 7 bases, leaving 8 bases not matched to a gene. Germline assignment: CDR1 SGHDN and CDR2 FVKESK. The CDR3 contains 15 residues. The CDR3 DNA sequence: TGTGCCAGCAGCCAAGAAGTAGGGACTAGTTCGGAGCAGTACTTC. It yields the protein CASSQEVGTSSEQYF.

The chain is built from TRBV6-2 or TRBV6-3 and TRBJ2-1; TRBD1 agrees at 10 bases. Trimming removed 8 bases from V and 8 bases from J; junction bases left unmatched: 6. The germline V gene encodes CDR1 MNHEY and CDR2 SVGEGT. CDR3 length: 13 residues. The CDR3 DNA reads TGTGCCAGCCGGGACAGGGGCGGCGATGAGCAGTTCTTC. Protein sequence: CASRDRGGDEQFF.

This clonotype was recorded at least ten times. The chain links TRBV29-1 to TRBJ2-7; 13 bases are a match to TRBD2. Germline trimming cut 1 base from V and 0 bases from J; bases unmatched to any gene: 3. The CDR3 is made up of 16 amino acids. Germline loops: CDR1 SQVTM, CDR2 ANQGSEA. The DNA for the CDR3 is TGCAGCGTTGAAGGACTAGCGGGAGGCTCCTCCTACGAGCAGTACTTC. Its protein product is CSVEGLAGGSSYEQYF.

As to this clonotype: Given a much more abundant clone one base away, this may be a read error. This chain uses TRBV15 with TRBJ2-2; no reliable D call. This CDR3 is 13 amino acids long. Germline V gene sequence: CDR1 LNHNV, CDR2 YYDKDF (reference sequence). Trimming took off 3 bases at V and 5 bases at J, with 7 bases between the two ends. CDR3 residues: CATSSHKTGELFF. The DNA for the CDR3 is TGTGCCACCAGCAGCCATAAGACCGGGGAGCTGTTTTTT.

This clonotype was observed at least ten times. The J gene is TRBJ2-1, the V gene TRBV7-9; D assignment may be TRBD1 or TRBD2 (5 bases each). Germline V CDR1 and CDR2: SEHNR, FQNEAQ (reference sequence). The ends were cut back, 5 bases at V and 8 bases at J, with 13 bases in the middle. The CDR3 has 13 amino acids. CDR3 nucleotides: TGTGCCAGCAGCGAGGGACCACCCCATGAGCAGTTCTTC. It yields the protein CASSEGPPHEQFF.

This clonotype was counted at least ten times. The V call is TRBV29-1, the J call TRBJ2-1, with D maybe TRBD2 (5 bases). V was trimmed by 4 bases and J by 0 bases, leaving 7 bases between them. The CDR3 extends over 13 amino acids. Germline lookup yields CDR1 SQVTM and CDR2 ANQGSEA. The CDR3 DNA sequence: TGCAGCGTTGGAGGGAGCTCCTACAATGAGCAGTTCTTC. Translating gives CSVGGSSYNEQFF.

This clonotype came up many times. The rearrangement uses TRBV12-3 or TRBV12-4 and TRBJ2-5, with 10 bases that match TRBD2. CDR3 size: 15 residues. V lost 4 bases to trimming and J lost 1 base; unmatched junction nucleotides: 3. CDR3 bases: TGTGCCAGCAGTTCCGGGACTAGCGCCCAAGAGACCCAGTACTTC. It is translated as CASSSGTSAQETQYF.

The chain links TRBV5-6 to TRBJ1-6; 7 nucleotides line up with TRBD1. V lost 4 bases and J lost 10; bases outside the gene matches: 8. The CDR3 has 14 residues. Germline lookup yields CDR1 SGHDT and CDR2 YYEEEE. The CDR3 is CASSLDRAGSPLHF. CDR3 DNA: TGTGCCAGCAGCCTCGACAGGGCTGGATCACCCCTCCACTTT.

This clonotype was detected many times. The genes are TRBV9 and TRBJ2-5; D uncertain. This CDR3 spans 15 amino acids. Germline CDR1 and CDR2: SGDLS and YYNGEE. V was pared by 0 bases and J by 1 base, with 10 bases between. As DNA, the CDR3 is TGTGCCAGCAGCGTAGATGGCCGAATCCAAGAGACCCAGTACTTC. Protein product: CASSVDGRIQETQYF.

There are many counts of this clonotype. The CDR3 spells CSVSGLEIYEQYF. CDR3 coding DNA: TGCAGCGTCTCGGGACTAGAGATCTACGAGCAGTACTTC. The chain carries TRBV29-1 and TRBJ2-7; TRBD2 aligns across 8 bases. The CDR3 is 13 residues long. Germline lookup yields CDR1 SQVTM and CDR2 ANQGSEA. V trimming: 6 bases; J trimming: 3 bases; junction bases outside the gene matches: 7.

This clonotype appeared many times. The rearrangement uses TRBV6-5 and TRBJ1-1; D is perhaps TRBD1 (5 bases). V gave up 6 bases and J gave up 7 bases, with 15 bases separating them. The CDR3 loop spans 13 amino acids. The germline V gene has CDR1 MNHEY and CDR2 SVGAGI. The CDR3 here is CASSWGIGLEAFF. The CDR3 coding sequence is TGTGCCAGCAGCTGGGGGATAGGGCTTGAAGCTTTCTTT.

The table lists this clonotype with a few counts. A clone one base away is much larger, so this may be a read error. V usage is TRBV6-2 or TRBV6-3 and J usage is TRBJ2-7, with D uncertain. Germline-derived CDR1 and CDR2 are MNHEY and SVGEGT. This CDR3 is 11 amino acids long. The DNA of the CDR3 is TGTGCCAGCAGTTACTCCCACGAGCAGTACTTC. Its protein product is CASSYSHEQYF.

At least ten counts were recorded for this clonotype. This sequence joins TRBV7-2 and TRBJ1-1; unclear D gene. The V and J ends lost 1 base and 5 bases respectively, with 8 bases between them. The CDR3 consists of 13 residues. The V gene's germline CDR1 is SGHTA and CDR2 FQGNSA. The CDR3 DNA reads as TGTGCCAGCAGCTTAGGAGGCAGTACTGAAGCTTTCTTT. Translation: CASSLGGSTEAFF.

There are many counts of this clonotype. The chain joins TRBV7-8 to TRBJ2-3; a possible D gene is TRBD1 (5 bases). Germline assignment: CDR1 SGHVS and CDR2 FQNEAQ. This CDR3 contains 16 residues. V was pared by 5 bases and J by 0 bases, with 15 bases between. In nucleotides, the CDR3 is TGTGCCAGCAGCATTCAGGGTTCCCCTAGCACAGATACGCAGTATTTT. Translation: CASSIQGSPSTDTQYF.

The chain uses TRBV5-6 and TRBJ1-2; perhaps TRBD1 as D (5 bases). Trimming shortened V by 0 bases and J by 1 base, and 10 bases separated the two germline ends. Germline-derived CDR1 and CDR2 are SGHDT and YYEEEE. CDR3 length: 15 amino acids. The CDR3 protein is CASSLDRKLNYGYTF. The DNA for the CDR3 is TGTGCCAGCAGCTTGGACAGGAAACTTAACTATGGCTACACCTTC.

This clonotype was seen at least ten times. The DNA of the CDR3 is TGCAGTGCTAGAGAAGGACTGTCCGACGATGAGCAGTTCTTC. Amino acids: CSAREGLSDDEQFF. The chain carries TRBV20-1 and TRBJ2-1; D perhaps matches TRBD2 (5 bases). This CDR3 region has 14 residues. V dropped 0 bases and J dropped 8 bases, with 14 bases sitting between them. Germline-derived CDR1 and CDR2 are DFQATT and SNEGSKA (reference sequence).

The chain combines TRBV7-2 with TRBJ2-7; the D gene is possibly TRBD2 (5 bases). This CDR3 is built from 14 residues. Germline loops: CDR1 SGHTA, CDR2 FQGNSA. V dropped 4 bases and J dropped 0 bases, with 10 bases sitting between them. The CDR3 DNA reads TGTGCCAGCAGCTCCGTAGGGAGCTCCTACGAGCAGTACTTC. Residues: CASSSVGSSYEQYF.

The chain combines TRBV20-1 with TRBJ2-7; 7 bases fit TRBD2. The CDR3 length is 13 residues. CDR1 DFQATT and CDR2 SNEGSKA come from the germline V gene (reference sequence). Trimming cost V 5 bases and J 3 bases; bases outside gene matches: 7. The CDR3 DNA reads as TGCAGTGCTCGGACTAGAGCCGACTACGAGCAGTACTTC. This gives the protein CSARTRADYEQYF.

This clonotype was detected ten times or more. This CDR3 is CASNQPGGSTTAYNEQFF. CDR3 in DNA: TGTGCCAGCAACCAACCGGGCGGGAGCACTACTGCCTACAATGAGCAGTTCTTC. The rearrangement joins TRBV11-1 to TRBJ2-1; 7 bases are shared with TRBD2. The CDR3 has 18 amino acids. V gave up 7 bases and J gave up 2 bases; unmatched junction bases: 17. CDR1 and CDR2 (germline): SGHAT, FQDESV (reference sequence).